This T cell receptor (beta chain) was captured by sequencing in a study of human T cells and chemical hapten exposure. The CDR3 covers 13 residues. The ends were cut back, 4 bases at V and 9 bases at J, with 15 bases in the middle. MiXCR, applied by TCRdb to the RACE reads, yields one record per CDR3 protein. Among some 79,000 distinct CDR3 sequences listed, more than 10% were seen once. Time point of the sample: patch test 3, about 24 weeks after DPC sensitization. Indicated treatment: therapeutic diphenylcyclopropenone sensitization with weekly scalp DPC. The sample consisted of whole blood, taken in connection with sensitization to the hapten diphenylcyclopropenone (DPC). This sequence was found in a woman aged 45-65 years with alopecia areata. Some clones in this sample may be carry-over from other donors' samples. This chain joins TRBV12-3 or TRBV12-4 and TRBJ1-1; D is unclear. CDR3 in DNA: TGTGCCAGCAGTTCCTCCGTCGACCGGAAAGCTTTCTTT. Amino acid sequence: CASSSSVDRKAFF.